One and the same sample provided the 19 T cell receptor beta chains below, sequenced in a study of T-cell reconstitution after alpha-beta-depleted transplantation in children. Unique molecular identifiers were used in preparing the TCRbeta library. MiXCR was run by TCRdb on the PCR reads, yielding one entry per CDR3 protein. The table shows 250,000 to 300,000 distinct CDR3 sequences, with about 9.9% occurring only once. The sequences come from peripheral blood, collected 180 days after TCRalphabeta/CD19-depleted stem cell transplant. These TCRs come from a male patient between 2 and 9 years old who had a stem cell transplant for chronic granulomatous disease, so the T cells may come from the graft donor.

This clonotype appeared many times. The chain joins TRBV3-1 to TRBJ1-2, with D perhaps matching TRBD1 (5 bases). The CDR3 covers 12 residues. Between the trimmed V and J ends, which lost 4 bases and 8 bases, there was a span of 11 bases. CDR1 and CDR2 (germline): LGHDT, YNNKEL (reference sequence). The CDR3 bases are TGTGCCAGCAGCCCCCGGGACGAAGGCTACACCTTC. Encoded protein: CASSPRDEGYTF.

The sample holds many counts of this clonotype. This rearrangement joins TRBV3-1 to TRBJ2-3; 7 nucleotides align to TRBD2. V lost 3 bases to trimming and J lost 0 bases; unmatched junction nucleotides: 9. CDR1 and CDR2 (germline): LGHDT, YNNKEL (reference sequence). CDR3 length: 17 residues. The CDR3 DNA follows: TGTGCCAGCAGCCATTGGCGGGAGCCCTCTAGCACAGATACGCAGTATTTT. It codes for CASSHWREPSSTDTQYF.

This clonotype was recorded at least ten times. The rearrangement links TRBV4-3 to TRBJ1-2; perhaps TRBD1 as D (5 bases). Deletions cut 1 base from V and 4 bases from J, with 7 bases between. The CDR3 is made up of 13 amino acids. Germline values: CDR1 LGHNA, CDR2 YSLEER. The CDR3 sequence: CASSQAGIYGYTF. CDR3 bases: TGCGCCAGCAGCCAAGCAGGGATCTATGGCTACACCTTC.

This clonotype showed up many times. The rearrangement joins TRBV4-2 to TRBJ2-3, with D tentatively TRBD2 (6 bases). Trimming cost V 1 base and J 3 bases, with 11 bases left between them. Germline V gives CDR1 LGHNA, CDR2 YNFKEQ. The CDR3 consists of 15 residues. The CDR3 loop reads CASSQVRERTDTQYF. CDR3 in DNA: TGTGCCAGCAGCCAAGTCCGGGAGCGGACAGATACGCAGTATTTT.

This clonotype was seen repeatedly, ten times or more. The chain carries TRBV20-1 and TRBJ1-3; D not resolved. Trimming took off 5 bases at V and 6 bases at J, with 8 bases between the two ends. The length of the CDR3 is 11 residues. Germline V lookup: CDR1 DFQATT, CDR2 SNEGSKA (reference sequence). CDR3: CSAHSTNTIYF. CDR3 nucleotides: TGCAGTGCTCATAGCACAAACACCATATATTTT.

This clonotype was found many times. The chain combines TRBV12-3 or TRBV12-4 with TRBJ1-5; 8 bases are a match to TRBD1. CDR3 length equals 20 residues. The V and J ends lost 3 bases and 6 bases, in that order; junction bases with no gene match: 22. This CDR3 reads CASSFYLGGQGGGLRQPQHF. Here the CDR3 DNA reads TGTGCCAGCAGTTTTTATCTGGGCGGACAGGGAGGGGGTTTGCGTCAGCCCCAGCATTTT.

This clonotype was detected many times. V gene TRBV12-3 or TRBV12-4 combines with J gene TRBJ2-7; D remains ambiguous. V was trimmed by 4 bases and J by 3 bases, leaving 10 bases between them. The CDR3 totals 13 residues. CDR3 bases: TGTGCCAGCAGTTCCCTGTCCCGCTACGAGCAGTACTTC. Translated, it gives CASSSLSRYEQYF.

Of note for this clonotype: A much larger clone lies one base from this, so it may be a read error. This chain joins TRBV7-9 and TRBJ2-1; 8 bases align to TRBD1. CDR3 length: 15 residues. CDR1 and CDR2 from the germline V gene are SEHNR and FQNEAQ (reference sequence). Trimming cost V 1 base and J 8 bases; bases outside gene matches: 7. This chain's CDR3 is CASSLGDRSKHEQFF. CDR3 nucleotides: TGTGCCAGCAGCTTAGGGGACAGGTCTAAGCATGAGCAGTTCTTC.

The table lists this clonotype with a count of one. V usage is TRBV4-2 and J usage is TRBJ2-3; D is possibly TRBD2 (5 bases). The CDR3 runs to 15 residues. Trimming took off 3 bases at V and 2 bases at J, with 12 bases between the two ends. Germline V gene lookup returns CDR1 LGHNA and CDR2 YNFKEQ. In DNA form, the CDR3 reads TGTGCCAGCAGCCACGGGCTAGCCCTCACAGATACGCAGTATTTT. Encoded protein: CASSHGLALTDTQYF.

This clonotype was counted ten times or more. The CDR3 DNA sequence: TGTGCCAGCAGCTTACCCGGGGGGGCCAGTAGCACAGATACGCAGTATTTT. Its protein product is CASSLPGGASSTDTQYF. The chain uses TRBV7-6 and TRBJ2-3, with 8 bases lining up with TRBD2. With V trimmed by 2 bases and J by 0 bases, 7 bases remained unmatched. CDR1 and CDR2 from the germline V gene are SGHVS and FNYEAQ. There are 17 residues in the CDR3.

The table lists this clonotype with a few counts. The chain joins TRBV19 to TRBJ1-1, with D maybe TRBD1 (5 bases). Trimming left V 5 bases short and J 11 bases short, with 12 bases between. Germline V CDR1 and CDR2: LNHDA, SQIVND (reference sequence). This CDR3 is built from 11 residues. CDR3 sequence (DNA): TGTGCCAGTAGTCCCGGGACGGTGGCTTTCTTT. Its translation: CASSPGTVAFF.

This clonotype was recorded a few times. The CDR3 nucleotides are TGTGCCAGCAGTGAACGCAGGGAAGAAGGCTACACCTTC. It specifies CASSERREEGYTF. J is TRBJ1-2 and V is TRBV25-1; possibly TRBD1 for D (5 bases). Germline V lookup: CDR1 MGHDK, CDR2 SYGVNS. V lost 2 bases and J lost 8, with 12 bases in between. This CDR3 has 13 amino acids.

This clonotype was recorded many times. This sequence joins TRBV11-2 and TRBJ2-6; a possible D gene is TRBD1 (6 bases). Trimming took 2 bases from V and 0 from J, leaving 11 bases between them. Germline CDR1 reads SGHAT; CDR2 reads FQNNGV. The CDR3 is made up of 17 amino acids. The CDR3 DNA sequence: TGTGCCAGCAGCTTACAGGGGCCGAACTCTGGGGCCAACGTCCTGACTTTC. Translated: CASSLQGPNSGANVLTF.

Concerning this clonotype itself: A much larger clone differs by one base, so this may be a read error. The rearrangement links TRBV28 to TRBJ2-3; D unclear. V lost 8 bases and J lost 4, with 16 bases in between. CDR3 length: 14 residues. The germline V gene encodes CDR1 MDHEN and CDR2 SYDVKM. The CDR3 DNA sequence: TGTGCCAGCCGTGCCCCCGTGGGCGCAGATACGCAGTATTTT. This encodes CASRAPVGADTQYF.

Many counts were recorded for this clonotype. This chain connects TRBV7-2 to TRBJ2-7; 9 bases align to TRBD2. CDR1 and CDR2 from the germline V gene are SGHTA and FQGNSA. V lost 8 bases, J lost 0 bases, and 8 bases stayed unmatched. This CDR3 has 15 amino acids. CDR3 in amino acids: CASRASGASSYEQYF. CDR3 nucleotides: TGTGCCAGCCGGGCTAGCGGGGCAAGCTCCTACGAGCAGTACTTC.

At least ten counts were recorded for this clonotype. This rearrangement joins TRBV12-3 or TRBV12-4 to TRBJ1-1; D not certain. V was pared by 4 bases and J by 4 bases, with 13 bases between. The CDR3 is 14 amino acids. The CDR3 DNA reads as TGTGCCAGCAGTTGGCTAATCCGGGGCACTGAAGCTTTCTTT. Translation: CASSWLIRGTEAFF.

This clonotype was seen many times. This chain joins TRBV19 and TRBJ2-2, with D possibly being TRBD1 (6 bases). This CDR3 spans 14 amino acids. Looked up from germline, CDR1 is LNHDA and CDR2 is SQIVND (reference sequence). V gave up 2 bases and J gave up 5 bases, with 9 bases separating them. CDR3 in DNA: TGTGCCAGTAGTATACCACAGGGTACCGGGGAGCTGTTTTTT. Translation gives CASSIPQGTGELFF.

This clonotype showed up many times. The genes are TRBV5-1 and TRBJ2-1, with 11 bases identical to TRBD2. Germline V gives CDR1 SGHRS, CDR2 YFSETQ. This CDR3 has 17 residues. The V segment lost 0 bases and the J segment 7 bases; nucleotides outside the gene matches: 9. The CDR3 DNA reads as TGCGCCAGCAGCTTGGCCCGCGGGACTAGCGGTACGAATGAGCAGTTCTTC. Its protein is CASSLARGTSGTNEQFF.

This clonotype was found many times. The V gene is TRBV20-1, the J gene TRBJ2-1; TRBD2 matches 10 bases. The CDR3 contains 14 residues. Germline CDR1 DFQATT, CDR2 SNEGSKA (reference sequence). The V and J ends lost 6 bases and 4 bases, in that order; junction bases with no gene match: 6. Here the CDR3 DNA reads TGCAGTGCAAATCTAGCGGGAGCTTACAATGAGCAGTTCTTC. Amino acids: CSANLAGAYNEQFF.